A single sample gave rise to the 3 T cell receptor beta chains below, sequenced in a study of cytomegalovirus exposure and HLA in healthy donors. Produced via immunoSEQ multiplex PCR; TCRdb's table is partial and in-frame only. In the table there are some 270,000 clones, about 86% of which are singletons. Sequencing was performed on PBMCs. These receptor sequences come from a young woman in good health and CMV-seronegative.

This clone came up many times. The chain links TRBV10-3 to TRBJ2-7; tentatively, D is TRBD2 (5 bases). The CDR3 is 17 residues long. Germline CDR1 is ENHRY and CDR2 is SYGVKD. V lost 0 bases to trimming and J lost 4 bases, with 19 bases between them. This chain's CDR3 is CAISESAVRLPGYEQYF. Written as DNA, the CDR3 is TGTGCCATCAGTGAGTCTGCCGTACGGCTACCGGGGTACGAGCAGTACTTC.

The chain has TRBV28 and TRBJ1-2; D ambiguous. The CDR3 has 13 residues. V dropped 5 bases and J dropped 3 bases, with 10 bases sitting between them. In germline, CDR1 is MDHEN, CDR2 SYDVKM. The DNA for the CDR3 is TGTGCCAGCAGTGCACAGAGCTACTATGGCTACACCTTC. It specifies CASSAQSYYGYTF.

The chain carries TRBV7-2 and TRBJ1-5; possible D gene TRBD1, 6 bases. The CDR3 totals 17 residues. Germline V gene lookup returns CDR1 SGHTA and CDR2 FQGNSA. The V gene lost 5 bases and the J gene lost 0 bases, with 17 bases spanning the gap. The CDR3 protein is CASSLTGSAYSNQPQHF. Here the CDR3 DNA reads TGTGCCAGCAGCCTTACAGGGAGTGCGTATAGCAATCAGCCCCAGCATTTT. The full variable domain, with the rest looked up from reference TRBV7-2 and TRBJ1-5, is GAGVSQSPSNKVTEKGKDVELRCDPISGHTALYWYRQSLGQGLEFLIYFQGNSAPDKSGLPSDRFSAERTGGSVSTLTIQRTQQEDSAVYLCASSLTGSAYSNQPQHFGDGTRLSIL.